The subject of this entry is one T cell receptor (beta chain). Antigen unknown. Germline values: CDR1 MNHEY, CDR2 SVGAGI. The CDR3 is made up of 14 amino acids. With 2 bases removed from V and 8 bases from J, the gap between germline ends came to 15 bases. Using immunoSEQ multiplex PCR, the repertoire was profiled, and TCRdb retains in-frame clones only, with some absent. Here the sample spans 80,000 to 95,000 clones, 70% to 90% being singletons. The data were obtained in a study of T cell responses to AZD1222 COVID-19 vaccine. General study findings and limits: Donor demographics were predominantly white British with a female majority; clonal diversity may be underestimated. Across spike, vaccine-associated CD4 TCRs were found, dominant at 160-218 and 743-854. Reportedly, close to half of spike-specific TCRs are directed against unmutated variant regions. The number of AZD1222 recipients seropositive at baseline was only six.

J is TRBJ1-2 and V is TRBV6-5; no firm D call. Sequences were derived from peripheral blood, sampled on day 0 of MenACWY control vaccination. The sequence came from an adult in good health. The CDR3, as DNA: TGTGCCAGCAGTTACCGGGAAGGCCGAGGAGGCTACACCTTC. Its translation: CASSYREGRGGYTF.